This T cell receptor (beta chain) was profiled in a study of cytomegalovirus exposure and HLA in healthy donors. Study context: The early release's HLA-typed donors yielded about 85 million unique TCRs. General study results and limits: The authors later found HLA-associated TCR beta chains more clonally expanded than equally common others. A later analysis linked a missense variant in DCLRE1C to the trimming of TCR beta V and J genes.

Germline loops: CDR1 SQVTM, CDR2 ANQGSEA. V was pared by 6 bases and J by 5 bases, with 13 bases between. The CDR3 is made up of 12 amino acids. Comments on this clone: Its antigen is unidentified.

Vbeta (60) and Jbeta (13) primers were used in the PCR. TCRdb's copy holds only in-frame clones and misses some; the assay was immunoSEQ multiplex PCR. Its listing shows about 200,000 clones. The sample was PBMCs. This TCR was sampled from a boy aged 5-17 years in good health and CMV-seronegative. V usage is TRBV29-1 and J usage is TRBJ1-2; D perhaps matches TRBD1 (5 bases). DNA for the CDR3: TGCAGCGTCCTTGACAGCTATTATGGCTACACCTTC. Residues: CSVLDSYYGYTF.